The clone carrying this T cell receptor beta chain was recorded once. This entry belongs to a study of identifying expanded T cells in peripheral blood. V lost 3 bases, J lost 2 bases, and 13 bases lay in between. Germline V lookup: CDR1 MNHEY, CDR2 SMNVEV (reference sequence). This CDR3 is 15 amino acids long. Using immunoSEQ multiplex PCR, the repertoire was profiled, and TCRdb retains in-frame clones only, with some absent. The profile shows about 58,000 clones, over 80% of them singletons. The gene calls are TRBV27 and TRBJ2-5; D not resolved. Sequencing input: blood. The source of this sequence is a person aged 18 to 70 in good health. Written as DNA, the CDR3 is TGTGCCAGCAGTTTGGGTTGGCAGGAACAAGAGACCCAGTACTTC. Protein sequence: CASSLGWQEQETQYF.